Listed below are T cell receptor beta chains from one sample, sequenced in a study of T cell changes during pregnancy in multiple sclerosis. Sequencing used immunoSEQ multiplex PCR; TCRdb keeps in-frame clones, though not all of them. The table lists 42,000 or so clones, about 94% of them singletons. Sequences were derived from CD8+ T cells from peripheral blood mononuclear cells, sampled in the third trimester of pregnancy. The receptor set was obtained from a female donor with multiple sclerosis, enrolled in a pregnancy study. CDR3s include the opening cysteine and the closing phenylalanine or tryptophan. The order of the fields is CDR3 protein, CDR3 DNA, D gene, J gene, clone size, V gene. The D gene is left open where the match is weak. Size is stated for part of the rows, as once, few or many counts, or as a class when the clone is expanded.

CDR3aa: CAWSAGTSSTDTQYF; CDR3nt: TGTGCCTGGAGTGCCGGGACTTCTAGCACAGATACGCAGTATTTT; d_gene: -; j_gene: TRBJ2-3; abundance: -; v_gene: TRBV30
CDR3aa: CASRTGTDEKLFF; CDR3nt: TGTGCCAGCAGGACAGGTACGGATGAAAAACTGTTTTTT; d_gene: -; j_gene: TRBJ1-4; abundance: -; v_gene: TRBV27
CDR3aa: CASSLGESNTEAFF; CDR3nt: TGTGCCAGCAGCTTGGGAGAATCGAACACTGAAGCTTTCTTT; d_gene: -; j_gene: TRBJ1-1; abundance: -; v_gene: TRBV13
CDR3aa: CSYAGLQETQYF; CDR3nt: TGCAGCTACGCAGGGCTCCAAGAGACCCAGTACTTC; d_gene: -; j_gene: TRBJ2-5; abundance: -; v_gene: TRBV29-1
CDR3aa: CASRVLGGSQPQHF; CDR3nt: TGTGCCAGCAGGGTCCTAGGGGGCAGTCAGCCCCAGCATTTT; d_gene: TRBD1; j_gene: TRBJ1-5; abundance: -; v_gene: TRBV28
CDR3aa: CATSRGTGGFYEQYF; CDR3nt: TGTGCCACCAGCAGAGGGACAGGCGGCTTCTACGAGCAGTACTTC; d_gene: TRBD1; j_gene: TRBJ2-7; abundance: -; v_gene: TRBV15
CDR3aa: CASSELAGTGSYEQYF; CDR3nt: TGTGCCAGCAGTGAATTAGCCGGGACAGGGTCCTACGAGCAGTACTTC; d_gene: TRBD1; j_gene: TRBJ2-7; abundance: -; v_gene: TRBV6-1
CDR3aa: CASSLEDRITFF; CDR3nt: TGTGCCAGCAGCTTGGAAGACAGGATAACTTTCTTT; d_gene: -; j_gene: TRBJ1-1; abundance: -; v_gene: TRBV5-8
CDR3aa: CATQSGTAITDTQYF; CDR3nt: TGTGCCACCCAGTCCGGGACAGCAATCACAGATACGCAGTATTTT; d_gene: TRBD1; j_gene: TRBJ2-3; abundance: -; v_gene: TRBV10-3
CDR3aa: CASSKGPPGQGYKNTEAFF; CDR3nt: TGTGCCAGCAGCAAAGGCCCCCCGGGACAGGGGTACAAGAACACTGAAGCTTTCTTT; d_gene: -; j_gene: TRBJ1-1; abundance: -; v_gene: TRBV21-1
CDR3aa: CSAMISQGYEQYF; CDR3nt: TGCAGCGCCATGATATCGCAGGGCTACGAGCAGTACTTC; d_gene: -; j_gene: TRBJ2-7; abundance: -; v_gene: TRBV29-1
CDR3aa: CATSTGLAFTGDEQFF; CDR3nt: TGTGCCACCAGTACGGGACTAGCCTTTACGGGGGATGAGCAGTTCTTC; d_gene: TRBD2; j_gene: TRBJ2-1; abundance: -; v_gene: TRBV15
CDR3aa: CASSSAGDGGNEQFF; CDR3nt: TGTGCCAGCAGTTCAGCGGGAGATGGTGGTAATGAGCAGTTCTTC; d_gene: TRBD2; j_gene: TRBJ2-1; abundance: -; v_gene: TRBV6-5
CDR3aa: CAISLRQGINNEQFF; CDR3nt: TGTGCCATCAGTCTAAGACAGGGAATAAACAATGAGCAGTTCTTC; d_gene: TRBD1; j_gene: TRBJ2-1; abundance: -; v_gene: TRBV10-3
CDR3aa: CASSVGTLSYEQYF; CDR3nt: TGTGCCAGCAGCGTGGGGACACTTTCCTACGAGCAGTACTTC; d_gene: -; j_gene: TRBJ2-7; abundance: -; v_gene: TRBV9
CDR3aa: CASSQPQSSYNEQFF; CDR3nt: TGCGCCAGCAGCCAACCACAGAGCTCCTACAATGAGCAGTTCTTC; d_gene: -; j_gene: TRBJ2-1; abundance: -; v_gene: TRBV4-1
CDR3aa: CASSLGRGYTEAFF; CDR3nt: TGTGCCAGCAGCTTAGGTCGGGGGTACACTGAAGCTTTCTTT; d_gene: -; j_gene: TRBJ1-1; abundance: -; v_gene: TRBV13
CDR3aa: CASSLAKWNTEAFF; CDR3nt: TGTGCCAGCAGTTTAGCGAAATGGAACACTGAAGCTTTCTTT; d_gene: -; j_gene: TRBJ1-1; abundance: -; v_gene: TRBV27
CDR3aa: CASISIGHLYNEQFF; CDR3nt: TGTGCCAGCATCTCAATTGGACACCTGTACAATGAGCAGTTCTTC; d_gene: -; j_gene: TRBJ2-1; abundance: -; v_gene: TRBV7-9
CDR3aa: CASSVAIRVGRTGTGELFF; CDR3nt: TGTGCCAGCAGCGTAGCCATCCGGGTCGGGCGGACGGGAACCGGGGAGCTGTTTTTT; d_gene: -; j_gene: TRBJ2-2; abundance: -; v_gene: TRBV9
CDR3aa: CASSLKASEVSSYEQYF; CDR3nt: TGTGCCAGCAGTTTAAAGGCTAGCGAGGTTAGCTCCTACGAGCAGTACTTC; d_gene: -; j_gene: TRBJ2-7; abundance: -; v_gene: TRBV28
CDR3aa: CASSPFSRDEQFF; CDR3nt: TGTGCCAGCAGCCCCTTTTCCCGTGATGAGCAGTTCTTC; d_gene: -; j_gene: TRBJ2-1; abundance: once; v_gene: TRBV13
CDR3aa: CARTSGRAYNEQFF; CDR3nt: TGTGCCAGAACTAGCGGGAGAGCTTACAATGAGCAGTTCTTC; d_gene: TRBD2; j_gene: TRBJ2-1; abundance: -; v_gene: TRBV19
CDR3aa: CASSLEGLGGTDTQYF; CDR3nt: TGTGCCAGCAGCTTGGAGGGCCTAGGGGGCACAGATACGCAGTATTTT; d_gene: -; j_gene: TRBJ2-3; abundance: -; v_gene: TRBV13
CDR3aa: CASSGTVANEQFF; CDR3nt: TGTGCCAGCAGCGGGACAGTAGCCAATGAGCAGTTCTTC; d_gene: TRBD1; j_gene: TRBJ2-1; abundance: -; v_gene: TRBV11-2
CDR3aa: CASSQGREYEQYF; CDR3nt: TGTGCCAGCAGCCAAGGGAGGGAATACGAGCAGTACTTC; d_gene: -; j_gene: TRBJ2-7; abundance: -; v_gene: TRBV4-2
CDR3aa: CAISEEYGNQPQHF; CDR3nt: TGTGCCATCAGTGAGGAGTATGGCAATCAGCCCCAGCATTTT; d_gene: -; j_gene: TRBJ1-5; abundance: -; v_gene: TRBV10-3
CDR3aa: CASSISSNSNQPQHF; CDR3nt: TGTGCCAGTAGTATTAGCTCGAATAGCAATCAGCCCCAGCATTTT; d_gene: -; j_gene: TRBJ1-5; abundance: -; v_gene: TRBV19
CDR3aa: CASSITGPTYEQYF; CDR3nt: TGTGCCAGTAGTATAACAGGTCCTACCTACGAGCAGTACTTC; d_gene: -; j_gene: TRBJ2-7; abundance: -; v_gene: TRBV19
CDR3aa: CSVEDPPSGNKRSYEQYF; CDR3nt: TGCAGCGTTGAAGATCCACCTAGCGGGAACAAGCGCTCCTACGAGCAGTACTTC; d_gene: TRBD2; j_gene: TRBJ2-7; abundance: -; v_gene: TRBV29-1
CDR3aa: CASAPAGGREQFF; CDR3nt: TGTGCCAGCGCCCCAGCGGGAGGTCGCGAGCAGTTCTTC; d_gene: TRBD2; j_gene: TRBJ2-1; abundance: -; v_gene: TRBV7-9
CDR3aa: CASSFLGLAGFLTDTQYF; CDR3nt: TGCGCCAGCAGCTTCCTCGGACTAGCGGGATTCTTAACAGATACGCAGTATTTT; d_gene: TRBD2; j_gene: TRBJ2-3; abundance: -; v_gene: TRBV5-1
CDR3aa: CASSEGAGRKPSYERKGYF; CDR3nt: TGTGCCAGCAGTGAAGGAGCGGGAAGGAAGCCCTCCTACGAGCGGAAAGGGTACTTC; d_gene: TRBD2; j_gene: TRBJ2-7; abundance: -; v_gene: TRBV2
CDR3aa: CASSLPRTVNTGELFF; CDR3nt: TGTGCCAGCAGTCTCCCCCGGACAGTGAACACCGGGGAGCTGTTTTTT; d_gene: -; j_gene: TRBJ2-2; abundance: -; v_gene: TRBV28
CDR3aa: CASSITSGSRNEQFF; CDR3nt: TGTGCCAGCAGTATCACTAGCGGGAGTAGGAATGAGCAGTTCTTC; d_gene: TRBD2; j_gene: TRBJ2-1; abundance: -; v_gene: TRBV28